This section outlines one TCR beta chain sequence together with its context. This entry is derived from a study of blood T cell repertoires in COVID-19. Germline CDR1 reads SGHDT; CDR2 reads YYEEEE. This CDR3 has 15 residues. The V end lost 2 bases, the J end lost 8 bases, and 16 bases lay between the germline ends. TCRdb's table, derived via immunoSEQ multiplex PCR, lists solely in-frame clones and lacks some. The sample lists a few hundred thousand clones, around nine tenths seen once, with approximately 1.8% in the top ten. The material sequenced was PBMCs or T cells enriched from blood (not recorded which). J is TRBJ1-4 and V is TRBV5-6; D is undetermined. The receptor comes from a woman aged 35 to 49 who had recovered from COVID-19. CDR3: CASSLTGTTGEKLFF. In DNA form, the CDR3 reads TGTGCCAGCAGCTTAACGGGCACAACGGGGGAAAAACTGTTTTTT.